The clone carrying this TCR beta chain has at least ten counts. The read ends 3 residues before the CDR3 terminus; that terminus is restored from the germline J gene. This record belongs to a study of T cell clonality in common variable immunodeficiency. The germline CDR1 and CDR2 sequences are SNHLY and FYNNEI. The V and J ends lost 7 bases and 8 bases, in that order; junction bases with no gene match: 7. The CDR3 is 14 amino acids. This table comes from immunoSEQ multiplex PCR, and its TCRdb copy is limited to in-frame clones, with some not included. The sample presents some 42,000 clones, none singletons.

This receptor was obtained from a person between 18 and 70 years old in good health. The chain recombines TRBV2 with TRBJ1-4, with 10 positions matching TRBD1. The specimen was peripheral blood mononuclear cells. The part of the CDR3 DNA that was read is TGTGCCAGCAATCGGGACAGGGGAAACGAAAAA. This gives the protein CASNRDRGNEK. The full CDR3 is CASNRDRGNEKLFF.